This is a list of T cell receptor beta chains from one sample in a study of prognosis after radiotherapy for stage I lung cancer. TCRdb ran MiXCR on the multiplex PCR reads and lists one entry per CDR3 protein. The sample has nearly 25,000 distinct CDR3 sequences, under 40% seen once. The sample here was PBMCs, taken before or after stereotactic body radiation therapy (not recorded which). The receptor set was obtained from a donor aged 50 or older with non-small cell lung cancer. CDR3s include the opening cysteine and the closing phenylalanine or tryptophan. Fields, in order: CDR3 protein, D gene, V gene, J gene. D genes are given only for firm matches.

CASSLSGDPGELFF,NA,TRBV28,TRBJ2-2
CASSPGVEGYTF,NA,TRBV18,TRBJ1-2
CASSLDGSDTQYF,NA,TRBV7-9,TRBJ2-3
CASSSWTSGANSGELFF,TRBD2,TRBV7-9,TRBJ2-2
CASSLDAGVDQPQHF,NA,TRBV5-6,TRBJ1-5
CASSLTGDYGYTF,TRBD1,TRBV11-3,TRBJ1-2
CASIQGGNEKLFF,TRBD1,TRBV28,TRBJ1-4
CASSSTSGATDTQYF,TRBD2,TRBV12-3/TRBV12-4,TRBJ2-3
CASSPYGTAKGVNYGYTF,NA,TRBV3-1,TRBJ1-2
CSAYLVGSTDTQYF,NA,TRBV20-1,TRBJ2-3
CASSPDRGSRNTIYF,TRBD1,TRBV18,TRBJ1-3
CASSRDLKNYEQYF,NA,TRBV6-2/TRBV6-3,TRBJ2-7
CASSVPDKQYF,NA,TRBV2,TRBJ2-7
CASSSRLAGDITDTQYF,TRBD2,TRBV27,TRBJ2-3
CASEGGLADTQYF,NA,TRBV11-3,TRBJ2-3
CASSEDLNRDSEAFF,NA,TRBV2,TRBJ1-1
CASSQGLAGESEQFF,TRBD2,TRBV3-1,TRBJ2-1
CSGASGRHYNEQFF,TRBD2,TRBV20-1,TRBJ2-1
CATSDRLTYEQYF,NA,TRBV24-1,TRBJ2-7
CASSLDRDGYTF,NA,TRBV7-9,TRBJ1-2
CASSRTQGADEKLFF,TRBD1,TRBV19,TRBJ1-4
CASSGKREGLDEQYF,TRBD2,TRBV6-4,TRBJ2-7
CASSISPVTERDEQYF,NA,TRBV19,TRBJ2-7
CASSEGGTFLYEQYF,NA,TRBV6-1,TRBJ2-7
CASSLGGADTQYF,TRBD2,TRBV7-3,TRBJ2-3
CASSLSALTEAFF,NA,TRBV7-8,TRBJ1-1
CASTPSHTVSYNEQFF,NA,TRBV19,TRBJ2-1
CATRPGSGRAVQFF,TRBD2,TRBV7-2,TRBJ2-1
CASSLADRGRGPGANVLTF,NA,TRBV5-1,TRBJ2-6
CAISESAYGYTF,NA,TRBV10-3,TRBJ1-2
CASRPGEGLTQYF,NA,TRBV12-5,TRBJ2-5
CASSYLPFGTGLYNSPLHF,TRBD1,TRBV6-9,TRBJ1-6
CASSISSGHKHF,NA,TRBV19,TRBJ1-5
CASSVGPGPDEQFF,NA,TRBV9,TRBJ2-1
CAISGRDRGFYGYTF,TRBD1,TRBV10-3,TRBJ1-2
CASSYTPQYTGELFF,NA,TRBV6-9,TRBJ2-2
CASRPSGRVYGYTF,NA,TRBV6-2/TRBV6-3,TRBJ1-2
CASSATRLGDTQYF,NA,TRBV11-2,TRBJ2-3
CSAPTFQGANEQFF,NA,TRBV20-1,TRBJ2-1
CSAEAGGGKLFF,NA,TRBV20-1,TRBJ1-4
CASSRTSGRSEQFF,TRBD2,TRBV12-3/TRBV12-4,TRBJ2-1
CASSRQLCDQPQHF,NA,TRBV6-1,TRBJ1-5
CASSRQGRDNEQFF,NA,TRBV27,TRBJ2-1
CASRREGEGTDTQYF,TRBD2,TRBV12-3/TRBV12-4,TRBJ2-3
CASSLLAGVNYEQYF,TRBD2,TRBV18,TRBJ2-7
CASSENRINYGYTF,NA,TRBV6-1,TRBJ1-2
CASSVGNSALYGYTF,NA,TRBV9,TRBJ1-2
CASSHLLAPRENTEAFF,NA,TRBV4-1,TRBJ1-1
CASMPTVGYGYTF,NA,TRBV6-1,TRBJ1-2
CASSPATAEDTQYF,NA,TRBV7-7,TRBJ2-3
CASRRTGARGANVLTF,NA,TRBV6-2/TRBV6-3,TRBJ2-6
CASSESGIAKNIQYF,NA,TRBV25-1,TRBJ2-4
CASSLGLAGDKNEQFF,TRBD2,TRBV5-1,TRBJ2-1